The sequence of this T cell receptor beta chain was determined in a study of CD8 T cells in Susac syndrome. TCR beta from blood CD8+ and CD4+ T cells was sequenced. Each Susac syndrome patient had definite or probable disease by recently defined criteria. Reverse transcription of about 0.45 to 1 ug RNA was performed with random hexamers. The CDR3 of TCR beta was amplified by immunoSEQ multiplex PCR across 54 Vbeta and 13 Jbeta. TCRdb passed the immunoSEQ multiplex PCR reads through MiXCR, listing each CDR3 protein once. The sample lists 200,000 to 300,000 distinct CDR3 sequences; about 95% were seen once. Study outcomes and limitations: The study recognized that the number of individuals in its TCR sequencing and HLA analysis was relatively small.

Comment on this clonotype: Its antigen is unidentified.

The sequenced material came from CD4+ T cells from PBMCs. The TCR originated in a human donor with Susac syndrome.

The CDR3 here is CSVTSGELDTQYF. DNA for the CDR3: TGCAGTGTAACTAGCGGGGAGTTGGATACGCAGTATTTT. The chain has TRBV20-1 and TRBJ2-3; TRBD2 agrees at 10 bases. The CDR3 contains 13 residues. Germline CDR1 DFQATT, CDR2 SNEGSKA (reference sequence). Germline trimming cut 7 bases from V and 6 bases from J; bases unmatched to any gene: 7.